This entry features one T cell receptor (beta chain) sequence. This receptor's antigen is unknown. Base qualities are not at hand, and no much larger clone is one base apart. This entry is derived from a study of blood T cell repertoires in COVID-19 (dated by TCRdb to about 2020). Notes on the research overall: Samples from collaborators originated in the United States, Italy and Spain and spanned both the acute and convalescent phases of COVID-19. The material from the prospective study consisted of cDNA or gDNA derived from T cells, B-cell-depleted T cells, or PBMCs. A de-identified subject ID, COVID-19 status, age in years and sex were almost always included in the sample metadata. The dataset comprised deeply sampled blood TCRbeta repertoires from subjects exposed to, actively infected with, or recovered from COVID-19. A freely available public database, intended as a resource for researchers studying the immune response to SARS-CoV-2, is where the repertoires were released. The samples were drawn from the first 160 participants of the ongoing ImmuneRACE study and from 1,200 or so subjects provided by 6 global collaborators. Where available, HLA class I and class II types were obtained from metadata supplied by the sample provider rather than from assay-based typing.

Each collaborating institution followed its own protocols to collect whole blood in K2EDTA tubes. For TCRbeta analysis, collaborators shipped samples as frozen whole blood, isolated PBMCs, or DNA extracted from either of those sample types. Summary of the overall study and its limitations: The quantity of clinical and demographic metadata differed by source and by participant and was supplied without curation.

The immunoSEQ Assay, a bias-controlled multiplex PCR, was used to amplify TCRbeta CDR3 regions from genomic DNA. Concerning the study's data processing: Nucleated cell counts per sample were estimated from amplification of reference gene primers within the assay. To quantify the absolute abundance of each unique TCRbeta CDR3 rearrangement, sequence reads were collapsed and filtered. For each sample, productive Simpson clonality was calculated as the square root of Simpson's diversity index over productive rearrangements. The source is immuneACCESS, and TCRdb retained only in-frame sequences with V and J called. Part of the clones is not carried over; for the studies checked, unresolved V genes explain less than half of this, and the remainder is unexplained. V, J and clone size reflect that table, while D and trimming were determined from the DNA. The table for this sample lists about 200,000 clones; 80% of them were counted only once. 5.5% of the sample is taken by the ten largest.

Material for sequencing was peripheral blood. This receptor was identified in a woman in her 70s with acute or convalescent COVID-19.

The CDR3 is CAIGSGQRTGNEQYF. The DNA sequence follows: TGTGCCATCGGGTCAGGACAGCGGACCGGGAACGAGCAGTACTTC. This receptor chain uses TRBV10-3 and TRBJ2-7; TRBD1 might be the D gene, on 6 matching bases. CDR3 length: 15 amino acids, cysteine to phenylalanine. Left in the record is the CDR3 DNA by itself, 45 bases read in frame from the first base. V gives up 8 bases and J gives up 5 bases, and the segment between their germline ends measures 22 bases. The germline V gene supplies CDR1 ENHRY and CDR2 SYGVKD.